This T cell receptor (beta chain) was retrieved from a study of blood T cell repertoires in COVID-19. Study overall: Some COVID-19 samples were acute and others convalescent; all came from the United States, Italy and Spain. In each case, the material was cDNA or gDNA derived from T cells, B-cell-depleted T cells, or PBMCs.

CDR3 length: 11 residues. Germline assignment: CDR1 SGHTA and CDR2 FQGTGA. V was trimmed by 6 bases and J by 8 bases, leaving 9 bases between them. Original analysis: Nucleated cell number was recorded as an estimate derived from reference gene primer amplification. Libraries were prepared by immunoSEQ multiplex PCR; TCRdb keeps only in-frame clonotypes and omits some of them. V and J calls and clone size are those listed in that table; D and trimming were worked out from the DNA. The data show 120,000 to 150,000 clones, 80% seen once. The clonotype comes from a man in his sixties with active or convalescent COVID-19. The V gene is TRBV7-3, the J gene TRBJ2-3, with D tentatively TRBD2 (6 bases). Sequencing input: peripheral blood. For the CDR3, the DNA is TGTGCCAGCAGTTCCGGGGGTACGCAGTATTTT. It translates to CASSSGGTQYF.